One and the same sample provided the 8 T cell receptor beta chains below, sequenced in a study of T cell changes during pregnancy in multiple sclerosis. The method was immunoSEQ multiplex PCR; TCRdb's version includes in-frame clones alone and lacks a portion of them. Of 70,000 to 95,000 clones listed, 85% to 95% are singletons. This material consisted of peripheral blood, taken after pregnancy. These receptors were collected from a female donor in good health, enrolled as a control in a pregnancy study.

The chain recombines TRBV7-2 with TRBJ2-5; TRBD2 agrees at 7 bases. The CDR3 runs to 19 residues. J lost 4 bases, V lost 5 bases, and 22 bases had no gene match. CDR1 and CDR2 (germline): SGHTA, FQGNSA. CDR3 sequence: CASSPWAGDPRGRGETQYF. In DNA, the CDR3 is TGTGCCAGCAGCCCCTGGGCGGGAGACCCCCGCGGGCGGGGAGAGACCCAGTACTTC.

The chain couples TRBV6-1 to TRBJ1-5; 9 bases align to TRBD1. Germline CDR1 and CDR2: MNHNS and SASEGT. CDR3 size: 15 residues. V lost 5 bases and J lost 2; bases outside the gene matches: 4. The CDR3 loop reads CASSPRQGGNQPQHF. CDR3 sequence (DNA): TGTGCCAGCAGTCCTCGACAGGGGGGCAATCAGCCCCAGCATTTT.

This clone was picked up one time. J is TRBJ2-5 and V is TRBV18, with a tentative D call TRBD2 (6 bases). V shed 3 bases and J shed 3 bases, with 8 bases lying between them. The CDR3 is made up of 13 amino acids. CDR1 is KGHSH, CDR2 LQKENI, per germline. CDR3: CASSPQREETQYF. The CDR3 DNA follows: TGTGCCAGCTCACCTCAGCGGGAAGAGACCCAGTACTTC.

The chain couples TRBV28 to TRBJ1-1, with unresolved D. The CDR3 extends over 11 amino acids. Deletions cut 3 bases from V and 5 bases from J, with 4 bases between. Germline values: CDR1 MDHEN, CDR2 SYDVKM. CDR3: CASSFGTEAFF. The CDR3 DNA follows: TGTGCCAGCAGTTTCGGTACTGAAGCTTTCTTT.

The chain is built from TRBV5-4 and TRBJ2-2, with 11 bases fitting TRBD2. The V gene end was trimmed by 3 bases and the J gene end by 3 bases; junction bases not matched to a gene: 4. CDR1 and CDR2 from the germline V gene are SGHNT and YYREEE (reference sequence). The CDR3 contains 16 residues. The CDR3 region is CASSSTSGSYTGELFF. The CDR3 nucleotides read TGTGCCAGCAGCTCCACTAGCGGGAGTTACACCGGGGAGCTGTTTTTT.

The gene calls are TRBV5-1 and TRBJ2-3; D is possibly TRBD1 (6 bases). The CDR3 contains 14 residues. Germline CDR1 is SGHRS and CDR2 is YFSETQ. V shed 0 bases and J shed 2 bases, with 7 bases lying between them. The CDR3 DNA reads TGCGCCAGCAGCTTGGAGGGGGTCACAGATACGCAGTATTTT. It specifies CASSLEGVTDTQYF.

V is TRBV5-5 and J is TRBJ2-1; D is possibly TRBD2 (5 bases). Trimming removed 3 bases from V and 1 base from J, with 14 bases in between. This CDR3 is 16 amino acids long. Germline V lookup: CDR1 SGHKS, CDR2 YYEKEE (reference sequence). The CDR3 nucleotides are TGTGCCAGCAGCTCCCGGACTGGGGATTCCTACAATGAGCAGTTCTTC. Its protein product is CASSSRTGDSYNEQFF.

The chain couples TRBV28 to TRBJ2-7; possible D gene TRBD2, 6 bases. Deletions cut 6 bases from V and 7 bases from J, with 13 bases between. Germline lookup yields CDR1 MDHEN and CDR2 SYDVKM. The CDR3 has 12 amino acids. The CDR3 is CASSDGGKEQYF. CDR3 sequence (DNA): TGTGCCAGCAGCGACGGGGGTAAAGAGCAGTACTTC.